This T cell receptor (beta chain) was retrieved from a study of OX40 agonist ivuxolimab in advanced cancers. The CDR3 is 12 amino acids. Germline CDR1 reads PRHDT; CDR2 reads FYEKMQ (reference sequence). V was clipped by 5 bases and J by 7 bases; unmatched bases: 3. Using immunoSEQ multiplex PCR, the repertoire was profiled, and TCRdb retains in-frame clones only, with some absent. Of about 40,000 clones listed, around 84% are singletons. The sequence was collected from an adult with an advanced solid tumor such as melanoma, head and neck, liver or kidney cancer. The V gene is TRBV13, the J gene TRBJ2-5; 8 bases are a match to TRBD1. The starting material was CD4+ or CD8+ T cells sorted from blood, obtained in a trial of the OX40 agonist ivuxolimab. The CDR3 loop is CASSDRGGTQYF. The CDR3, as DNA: TGTGCCAGCAGCGACAGGGGTGGGACCCAGTACTTC.